This T cell receptor beta chain comes out of a study of blood T cell repertoires in COVID-19. Study-wide background: Sites across the United States, Italy and Spain contributed samples from acute and convalescent COVID-19. T cells, B-cell-depleted T cells, or PBMCs supplied cDNA or gDNA.

Trimming cost V 4 bases and J 4 bases; bases outside gene matches: 2. This CDR3 comprises 13 residues. Germline lookup yields CDR1 SGHRS and CDR2 YFSETQ. Methods used by the authors: Estimates of nucleated cell counts were drawn from the amplification of reference gene primers. Sequencing used immunoSEQ multiplex PCR; TCRdb keeps in-frame clones, though not all of them. V and J calls plus clone size are reproduced from that table; the DNA served to infer D and trimming. The table records about 250,000 clones, roughly nine tenths of them present only once. This TCR came from a man between 18 and 29 years old with active or convalescent COVID-19. This sequence joins TRBV5-1 and TRBJ2-7; 10 positions match TRBD1. Input material: peripheral blood. In nucleotides, the CDR3 is TGCGCCAGCAGCGGGACAGGGGCATACGAGCAGTACTTC. It codes for CASSGTGAYEQYF.